This T cell receptor beta chain comes out of a study of graft-versus-host responses after intestinal transplantation. Comment on this clone: Its antigen is still unknown.

Sequencing was performed with immunoSEQ multiplex PCR; in TCRdb, only in-frame clones are kept and a portion is missing. The table shows 80,000 to 100,000 clones, with roughly nine tenths occurring only once. The CDR3 covers 16 residues. From germline, CDR1 is KGHSH and CDR2 LQKENI. The J segment lost 3 bases and the V segment lost 4 bases, leaving 9 bases of the junction unmatched. The origin of this receptor is a human donor who was the organ donor for an intestinal transplant. The J gene is TRBJ2-7, the V gene TRBV18; 10 nucleotides line up with TRBD1. This specimen consisted of unstimulated CD4+ T cells sorted from spleen or lymph node cells, obtained before transplant. The CDR3 nucleotides read TGTGCCAGCTCACAACGCCCGGGACAGGGGAGCTACGAGCAGTACTTC. This translates into CASSQRPGQGSYEQYF.